A selection of T cell receptor beta chains follows, all from one sample in a study of cytomegalovirus exposure and HLA in healthy donors. Measured with immunoSEQ multiplex PCR; TCRdb has only the in-frame clones, and not every one. Here the sample spans some 190,000 clones, about nine tenths being singletons. Sequencing was done on a sample of PBMCs. Receptors originate from a man aged 25-45 years in good health and CMV-seronegative. The CDR3 runs from the conserved cysteine through the conserved F or W. The D gene is left open where the match is weak. Part of the rows lack a size; the others show once, few, many or a class for expanded clones.

CDR3 protein: CASSQEGAVQTYEQYF; CDR3 DNA: TGCGCCAGCAGCCAAGAGGGGGCGGTCCAGACCTACGAGCAGTACTTC; clone size: .; J gene: TRBJ2-7; V gene: TRBV4-1; D gene: .
CDR3 protein: CASSSGRPGRQYF; CDR3 DNA: TGCGCCAGCAGCTCCGGACGGCCTGGGAGGCAGTACTTC; clone size: .; J gene: TRBJ2-7; V gene: TRBV10-1; D gene: .
CDR3 protein: CAWSPRTGHEAFF; CDR3 DNA: TGTGCCTGGAGTCCCCGGACAGGGCATGAAGCTTTCTTT; clone size: .; J gene: TRBJ1-1; V gene: TRBV30; D gene: TRBD1
CDR3 protein: CASSPTGVYYGYTF; CDR3 DNA: TGTGCCAGCAGCCCGACAGGGGTTTACTATGGCTACACCTTC; clone size: .; J gene: TRBJ1-2; V gene: TRBV7-2; D gene: TRBD1
CDR3 protein: CASSRPVDTEAFF; CDR3 DNA: TGTGCCAGCAGCCGTCCCGTAGACACTGAAGCTTTCTTT; clone size: once; J gene: TRBJ1-1; V gene: TRBV7-9; D gene: .
CDR3 protein: CASRRQGANTGELFF; CDR3 DNA: TGTGCCAGCAGGCGACAGGGGGCGAACACCGGGGAGCTGTTTTTT; clone size: .; J gene: TRBJ2-2; V gene: TRBV7-2; D gene: TRBD1
CDR3 protein: CAISQIENTEAFF; CDR3 DNA: TGTGCCATCAGCCAAATAGAGAACACTGAAGCTTTCTTT; clone size: .; J gene: TRBJ1-1; V gene: TRBV10-3; D gene: .
CDR3 protein: CASSYRTSVAYNEQFF; CDR3 DNA: TGTGCCAGCAGTTACCGAACTAGCGTAGCCTACAATGAGCAGTTCTTC; clone size: .; J gene: TRBJ2-1; V gene: TRBV6-5; D gene: TRBD2
CDR3 protein: CASSPDLVGYTF; CDR3 DNA: TGTGCCAGCAGTCCCGACTTGGTTGGCTACACCTTC; clone size: .; J gene: TRBJ1-2; V gene: TRBV27; D gene: .
CDR3 protein: CASTLSGTDTQYF; CDR3 DNA: TGTGCCAGCACCCTTAGCGGCACAGATACGCAGTATTTT; clone size: few; J gene: TRBJ2-3; V gene: TRBV2; D gene: .
CDR3 protein: CASSITVFDEKLFF; CDR3 DNA: TGTGCCAGTAGTATAACGGTATTTGATGAAAAACTGTTTTTT; clone size: .; J gene: TRBJ1-4; V gene: TRBV19; D gene: .
CDR3 protein: CASSPRGTLYEQYF; CDR3 DNA: TGTGCCAGCAGTCCCCGCGGGACCCTATACGAGCAGTACTTC; clone size: .; J gene: TRBJ2-7; V gene: TRBV27; D gene: .
CDR3 protein: CASGGLAGEQFF; CDR3 DNA: TGTGCCTCCGGAGGTCTAGCCGGGGAGCAGTTCTTC; clone size: .; J gene: TRBJ2-1; V gene: TRBV2; D gene: .
CDR3 protein: CASSQGSNSPLHF; CDR3 DNA: TGTGCCAGCAGCCAGGGTTCAAATTCACCCCTCCACTTT; clone size: .; J gene: TRBJ1-6; V gene: TRBV11-1; D gene: .
CDR3 protein: CASSRDRVYSGQYF; CDR3 DNA: TGTGCCAGCAGCCGGGACAGGGTGTACTCCGGGCAGTACTTC; clone size: once; J gene: TRBJ2-7; V gene: TRBV14; D gene: TRBD1
CDR3 protein: CASSLGQGRTEAFF; CDR3 DNA: TGTGCCAGCAGCTTAGGACAGGGGAGGACTGAAGCTTTCTTT; clone size: .; J gene: TRBJ1-1; V gene: TRBV7-9; D gene: TRBD1
CDR3 protein: CASSTRTATQDEQFF; CDR3 DNA: TGTGCCAGCAGCACACGGACAGCTACCCAGGATGAGCAGTTCTTC; clone size: .; J gene: TRBJ2-1; V gene: TRBV6-5; D gene: .
CDR3 protein: CASSPSPLAGRTNTGELFF; CDR3 DNA: TGTGCCAGCAGCCCATCTCCTCTAGCGGGCCGAACGAACACCGGGGAGCTGTTTTTT; clone size: once; J gene: TRBJ2-2; V gene: TRBV16; D gene: TRBD2
CDR3 protein: CASSDSSGTANEQFF; CDR3 DNA: TGTGCCAGCAGTGACTCGTCCGGGACAGCCAATGAGCAGTTCTTC; clone size: .; J gene: TRBJ2-1; V gene: TRBV6-4; D gene: TRBD1
CDR3 protein: CASSNTQGGDTQYF; CDR3 DNA: TGCGCCAGCAGCAACACTCAGGGGGGAGATACGCAGTATTTT; clone size: .; J gene: TRBJ2-3; V gene: TRBV5-1; D gene: .
CDR3 protein: CASSYSSGRQNTEAFF; CDR3 DNA: TGTGCCAGCAGTTACTCGTCAGGCAGACAGAACACTGAAGCTTTCTTT; clone size: .; J gene: TRBJ1-1; V gene: TRBV6-5; D gene: .
CDR3 protein: CASSIGTVNQPQHF; CDR3 DNA: TGTGCCAGCAGTATAGGGACAGTCAATCAGCCCCAGCATTTT; clone size: .; J gene: TRBJ1-5; V gene: TRBV6-6; D gene: TRBD1
CDR3 protein: CASIREETQYF; CDR3 DNA: TGTGCCAGCATTCGGGAAGAGACCCAGTACTTC; clone size: once; J gene: TRBJ2-5; V gene: TRBV2; D gene: .
CDR3 protein: CSSVGIIGPEAFF; CDR3 DNA: TGCAGCTCCGTCGGGATCATCGGTCCTGAAGCTTTCTTT; clone size: .; J gene: TRBJ1-1; V gene: TRBV29-1; D gene: .
CDR3 protein: CASSQDRQGGEKLFF; CDR3 DNA: TGCGCCAGCAGCCAAGACCGACAGGGTGGGGAAAAACTGTTTTTT; clone size: few; J gene: TRBJ1-4; V gene: TRBV4-3; D gene: TRBD1
CDR3 protein: CASSFGLAGGPAYNEQFF; CDR3 DNA: TGTGCCAGCAGTTTCGGACTAGCGGGAGGGCCGGCCTACAATGAGCAGTTCTTC; clone size: .; J gene: TRBJ2-1; V gene: TRBV28; D gene: TRBD2
CDR3 protein: CASSEGGDYGYTF; CDR3 DNA: TGTGCCAGCAGTGAGGGAGGGGACTATGGCTACACCTTC; clone size: .; J gene: TRBJ1-2; V gene: TRBV25-1; D gene: .
CDR3 protein: CASSDQGLSGYTF; CDR3 DNA: TGTGCCAGCAGTGACCAGGGGTTGAGTGGCTACACCTTC; clone size: .; J gene: TRBJ1-2; V gene: TRBV2; D gene: .
CDR3 protein: CASSPREGGAEAFF; CDR3 DNA: TGTGCCAGCTCACCACGAGAAGGGGGGGCTGAAGCTTTCTTT; clone size: .; J gene: TRBJ1-1; V gene: TRBV18; D gene: .
CDR3 protein: CASSQSTGNAFF; CDR3 DNA: TGTGCCAGCAGCCAATCAACAGGGAATGCTTTCTTT; clone size: .; J gene: TRBJ1-1; V gene: TRBV7-6; D gene: .
CDR3 protein: CASSRPPGAGELFF; CDR3 DNA: TGTGCCAGCTCCCGACCCCCAGGGGCGGGGGAGCTGTTTTTT; clone size: .; J gene: TRBJ2-2; V gene: TRBV28; D gene: .
CDR3 protein: CASSLITGGSYEQYF; CDR3 DNA: TGTGCCAGCAGCTTAATTACAGGGGGGTCCTACGAGCAGTACTTC; clone size: .; J gene: TRBJ2-7; V gene: TRBV7-2; D gene: TRBD1
CDR3 protein: CAWSSYRVIEGSPLHF; CDR3 DNA: TGTGCCTGGAGTTCCTACCGGGTAATCGAGGGTTCACCCCTCCACTTT; clone size: .; J gene: TRBJ1-6; V gene: TRBV30; D gene: .
CDR3 protein: CASSQDLALTGELFF; CDR3 DNA: TGCGCCAGCAGCCAAGATCTAGCCCTCACCGGGGAGCTGTTTTTT; clone size: .; J gene: TRBJ2-2; V gene: TRBV4-1; D gene: .
CDR3 protein: CDGDRHTFLFYEQYF; CDR3 DNA: TGCGACGGGGACAGGCACACTTTCCTTTTCTACGAGCAGTACTTC; clone size: .; J gene: TRBJ2-7; V gene: TRBV10-1; D gene: TRBD1
CDR3 protein: CASSPAPDRGEQYF; CDR3 DNA: TGTGCCAGCAGCCCCGCACCGGACAGGGGCGAGCAGTACTTC; clone size: .; J gene: TRBJ2-7; V gene: TRBV5-6; D gene: TRBD1
CDR3 protein: CASRRQGASYNEQFF; CDR3 DNA: TGTGCCAGCAGGCGACAGGGGGCTTCGTACAATGAGCAGTTCTTC; clone size: once; J gene: TRBJ2-1; V gene: TRBV2; D gene: TRBD1
CDR3 protein: CASSLIAGGWETQYF; CDR3 DNA: TGCGCCAGCAGCTTGATAGCGGGGGGTTGGGAGACCCAGTACTTC; clone size: .; J gene: TRBJ2-5; V gene: TRBV5-1; D gene: TRBD2
CDR3 protein: CSSSRYSGGQETQYF; CDR3 DNA: TGTTCCAGCAGCAGATATAGCGGGGGTCAAGAGACCCAGTACTTC; clone size: .; J gene: TRBJ2-5; V gene: TRBV7-9; D gene: TRBD2
CDR3 protein: CASSFSKREGRNEQFF; CDR3 DNA: TGCGCCAGCAGCTTCAGCAAGCGGGAGGGCCGCAATGAGCAGTTCTTC; clone size: .; J gene: TRBJ2-1; V gene: TRBV5-1; D gene: TRBD2
CDR3 protein: CASSHVQGESYEQYF; CDR3 DNA: TGCGCCAGCAGCCATGTCCAGGGGGAATCCTACGAGCAGTACTTC; clone size: .; J gene: TRBJ2-7; V gene: TRBV4-1; D gene: TRBD1
CDR3 protein: CASSYSPDRGIETQYF; CDR3 DNA: TGTGCCAGCAGTTACTCTCCGGACAGGGGGATAGAGACCCAGTACTTC; clone size: .; J gene: TRBJ2-5; V gene: TRBV6-5; D gene: TRBD1
CDR3 protein: CASKARHAKNIQYF; CDR3 DNA: TGTGCCAGCAAGGCGCGACATGCCAAAAACATTCAGTACTTC; clone size: .; J gene: TRBJ2-4; V gene: TRBV27; D gene: .
CDR3 protein: CASSEGTSSYNEQFF; CDR3 DNA: TGCGCCAGCAGTGAGGGGACTAGCTCCTACAATGAGCAGTTCTTC; clone size: once; J gene: TRBJ2-1; V gene: TRBV10-2; D gene: TRBD2
CDR3 protein: CASSQEGQVRFF; CDR3 DNA: TGTGCCAGCAGCCAAGAGGGACAGGTTCGATTCTTC; clone size: .; J gene: TRBJ2-1; V gene: TRBV14; D gene: TRBD1
CDR3 protein: CASGTGENSPLHF; CDR3 DNA: TGTGCCAGCGGGACAGGGGAGAATTCACCCCTCCACTTT; clone size: .; J gene: TRBJ1-6; V gene: TRBV27; D gene: TRBD1
CDR3 protein: CASSTDRGRGETQYF; CDR3 DNA: TGTGCCAGCAGTACAGACAGGGGGCGGGGAGAGACCCAGTACTTC; clone size: .; J gene: TRBJ2-5; V gene: TRBV25-1; D gene: TRBD1
CDR3 protein: CASSPGTHYEQYF; CDR3 DNA: TGTGCCAGCAGTCCAGGGACACATTACGAGCAGTACTTC; clone size: .; J gene: TRBJ2-7; V gene: TRBV27; D gene: .
CDR3 protein: CASSWANRNEKLFF; CDR3 DNA: TGTGCCAGCAGCTGGGCGAATCGTAATGAAAAACTGTTTTTT; clone size: .; J gene: TRBJ1-4; V gene: TRBV5-6; D gene: .
CDR3 protein: CASSQGTSGGYNEQFF; CDR3 DNA: TGCGCCAGCAGCCAGGGTACTAGCGGGGGATACAATGAGCAGTTCTTC; clone size: .; J gene: TRBJ2-1; V gene: TRBV4-1; D gene: TRBD2
CDR3 protein: CASSLEQGTEAFF; CDR3 DNA: TGTGCCAGCAGCTTAGAACAGGGCACTGAAGCTTTCTTT; clone size: .; J gene: TRBJ1-1; V gene: TRBV7-9; D gene: .
CDR3 protein: CASSLTDEQFF; CDR3 DNA: TGTGCCAGCAGCTTGACGGATGAGCAGTTCTTC; clone size: .; J gene: TRBJ2-1; V gene: TRBV5-6; D gene: .
CDR3 protein: CASSSEGAGNYEQYF; CDR3 DNA: TGTGCCAGCAGCTCGGAGGGGGCGGGAAATTACGAGCAGTACTTC; clone size: .; J gene: TRBJ2-7; V gene: TRBV7-9; D gene: .